The 11 T cell receptor beta chains reported below all come from one sample, sequenced in a study of CD8+CD57+ T cells in acquired aplastic anemia. Profiles of TCR beta VDJ and CDR3 were generated from a genomic DNA template. TCRdb redid the calling of the reads with MiXCR, one entry per CDR3 protein. The data hold 210,000 or so distinct CDR3 sequences, with around 50% observed a single time. The sequenced patients had an expansion of CD8+CD57+ cells seen by flow cytometry. The sequencing input was sorted CD4+, CD8+, or CD8+CD57+ T cells (not recorded which) from PBMCs. These receptors all come from a human donor with aplastic anemia.

This clonotype showed up many times. The V and J genes are TRBV2 and TRBJ1-3, with unresolved D. CDR3 length: 15 amino acids. Germline CDR1 and CDR2: SNHLY and FYNNEI. V was clipped by 3 bases and J by 4 bases, with 13 bases between them. CDR3 nucleotides: TGTGCCAGCAGTGATCGGGGTCGATCCGGAAACACCATATATTTT. Protein product: CASSDRGRSGNTIYF.

The table lists this clonotype with many counts. The V and J genes are TRBV13 and TRBJ2-2; D is uncertain. V was shortened by 5 bases and J by 2 bases, with 12 bases between the two germline ends. Germline V CDR1 and CDR2: PRHDT, FYEKMQ (reference sequence). This CDR3 has 15 amino acids. In DNA form, the CDR3 reads TGTGCCAGCAGCAGAACAGTCCCTAACACCGGGGAGCTGTTTTTT. This sequence encodes CASSRTVPNTGELFF.

This clonotype was observed a handful of times. The chain is built from TRBV12-3 or TRBV12-4 and TRBJ2-1; possibly TRBD1 for D (5 bases). Trimming stripped 4 bases from V and 0 bases from J, with 13 bases between. The CDR3 sequence is 16 residues long. The CDR3 DNA is TGTGCCAGCAGTTCCGACAGCTTTAGCTCCTACAATGAGCAGTTCTTC. It yields the protein CASSSDSFSSYNEQFF.

This clonotype appeared a single time. The chain is built from TRBV7-8 and TRBJ2-1; D not resolved. This CDR3 is 13 amino acids long. V lost 1 base, J lost 8 bases, and 9 bases lay in between. Germline V lookup: CDR1 SGHVS, CDR2 FQNEAQ. CDR3 nucleotides: TGTGCCAGCAGCTTAGTTTCCGGCGATGAGCAGTTCTTC. Translating gives CASSLVSGDEQFF.

At least ten counts were recorded for this clonotype. The chain links TRBV5-8 to TRBJ2-4, with 8 bases aligning to TRBD1. Losses at the gene ends were 0 bases for V and 8 bases for J; bases not matched to a gene: 4. In germline, CDR1 is SGHTS, CDR2 YDEGEE. The CDR3 is 14 residues long. CDR3 protein: CASSLAGGRDIQYF. The CDR3 bases are TGTGCCAGCAGCTTGGCAGGGGGCCGTGACATTCAGTACTTC.

This clonotype came up once. At one end, the junction sequence differs from germline, possibly due to a read error. The chain carries TRBV20-1 and TRBJ2-5, with 10 nucleotides matching TRBD2. Looked up from germline, CDR1 is DFQATT and CDR2 is SNEGSKA (reference sequence). The CDR3 contains 15 residues. CDR3 bases: TGCAGTGCCCGGACGAGCGGGGGGGCCGGGGAGACCCCGTACTTC. It is translated as CSARTSGGAGETPYF.

The chain couples TRBV12-3 or TRBV12-4 to TRBJ1-2; D gene uncertain. The CDR3 has 13 residues. Trimming removed 3 bases from V and 4 bases from J, with 9 bases in between. The CDR3 bases are TGTGCCAGCAGTTTTGAACAGATCTATGGCTACACCTTC. Translating gives CASSFEQIYGYTF.

V gene TRBV2 combines with J gene TRBJ2-3; 8 nucleotides line up with TRBD1. This CDR3 is built from 15 residues. In germline, CDR1 is SNHLY, CDR2 FYNNEI. V lost 8 bases, J lost 3 bases, and 10 bases stayed unmatched. The CDR3 coding sequence is TGTGCCAGCTCACCAGACAGGGGAAGGACAGATACGCAGTATTTT. Translating it yields CASSPDRGRTDTQYF.

The chain links TRBV20-1 to TRBJ2-7; D is uncertain. The CDR3 contains 15 residues. Looked up from germline, CDR1 is DFQATT and CDR2 is SNEGSKA (reference sequence). The germline V and J ends were trimmed by 0 bases and 1 base, with 13 bases remaining between them. CDR3 coding DNA: TGCAGTGCTAGAGATCTGTCTTTTTCGTCCTACGAGCAGTACTTC. It specifies CSARDLSFSSYEQYF.

This clonotype occurred many times. The V gene is TRBV5-1, the J gene TRBJ2-2; D unresolved. Germline lookup yields CDR1 SGHRS and CDR2 YFSETQ. V was trimmed by 5 bases and J by 2 bases, leaving 13 bases between them. This CDR3 contains 15 residues. CDR3 loop: CASSPQSLNTGELFF. Here the CDR3 DNA reads TGCGCCAGCAGTCCACAGAGCCTAAACACCGGGGAGCTGTTTTTT.

This clonotype was picked up many times. The rearrangement joins TRBV5-1 to TRBJ1-1; a weak D match, TRBD1 (5 bases). Trimming shortened V by 1 base and J by 6 bases, and 16 bases separated the two germline ends. CDR1 SGHRS and CDR2 YFSETQ come from the germline V gene. This CDR3 is built from 15 residues. CDR3 protein: CASSLQGLGKAEAFF. In nucleotides, the CDR3 is TGCGCCAGCAGCTTGCAGGGATTGGGTAAGGCTGAAGCTTTCTTT.